The TCR beta chain under discussion was sequenced for a study of T cells in Graves' hyperthyroidism and ophthalmopathy. Amplified TCR beta CDR3 regions derived from RNA transcripts. During a first-round RT-PCR of the TCR CDR3, the HTBI primer set was used. TCRdb processed the multiplex PCR reads anew with MiXCR; each CDR3 protein has one entry. The sample has 500,000 to 600,000 distinct CDR3 sequences, roughly 45% seen once. Together with thyroid ultrasound, orbital computed tomography, serum thyroxine and TRAb, clinical symptoms were used for diagnoses. Germline V CDR1 and CDR2: SNHLY, FYNNEI. The CDR3 contains 13 residues. V lost 8 bases to trimming and J lost 5 bases; unmatched junction nucleotides: 7.

The clonotype was recovered from an adult woman with Graves' disease, either hyperthyroidism or ophthalmopathy (not recorded which). The sequenced material came from peripheral blood or thyroid tissue (not recorded which). The chain couples TRBV2 to TRBJ2-5; 8 nucleotides align to TRBD1. CDR3: CASCTGGLETQYF. The CDR3 coding sequence is TGTGCCAGCTGTACAGGGGGTTTGGAGACCCAGTACTTC. Filled out from reference TRBV2 and TRBJ2-5, the complete variable domain reads EPEVTQTPSHQVTQMGQEVILRCVPISNHLYFYWYRQILGQKVEFLVSFYNNEISEKSEIFDDQFSVERPDGSNFTLKIRSTKLEDSAMYFCASCTGGLETQYFGPGTRLLVL.